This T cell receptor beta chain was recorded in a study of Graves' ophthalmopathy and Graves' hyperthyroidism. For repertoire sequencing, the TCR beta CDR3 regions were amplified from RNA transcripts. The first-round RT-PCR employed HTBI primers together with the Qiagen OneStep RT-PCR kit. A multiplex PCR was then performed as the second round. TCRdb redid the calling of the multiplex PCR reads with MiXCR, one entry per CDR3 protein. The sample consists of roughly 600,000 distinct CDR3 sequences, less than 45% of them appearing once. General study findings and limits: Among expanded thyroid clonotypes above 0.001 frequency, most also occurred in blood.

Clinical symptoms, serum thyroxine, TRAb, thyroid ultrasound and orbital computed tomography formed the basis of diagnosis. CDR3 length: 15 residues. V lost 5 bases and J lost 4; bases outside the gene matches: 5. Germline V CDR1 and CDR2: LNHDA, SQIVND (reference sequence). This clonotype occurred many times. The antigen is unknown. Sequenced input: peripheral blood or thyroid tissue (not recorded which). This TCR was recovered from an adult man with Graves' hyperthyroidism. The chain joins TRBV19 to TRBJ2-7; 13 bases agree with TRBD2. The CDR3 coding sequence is TGTGCCAGTAGTGCGGGACTAGCGGGAACATACGAGCAGTACTTC. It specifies CASSAGLAGTYEQYF.